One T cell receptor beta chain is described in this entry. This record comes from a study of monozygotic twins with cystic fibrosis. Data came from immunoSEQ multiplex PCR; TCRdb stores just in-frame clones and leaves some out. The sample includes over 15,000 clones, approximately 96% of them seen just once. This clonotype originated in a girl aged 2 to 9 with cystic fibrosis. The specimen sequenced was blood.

The CDR3 sequence is CASHSPGSNQPQHF. Here the CDR3 DNA reads TGTGCCAGCCACTCCCCCGGTAGCAATCAGCCCCAGCATTTT. J is TRBJ1-5 and V is TRBV6-6; D ambiguous. V was clipped by 8 bases and J by 0 bases, with 11 bases between them. CDR1 and CDR2 from the germline V gene are MNHNY and SVGAGI (reference sequence). The length of the CDR3 is 14 residues.